This T cell receptor beta chain was sequenced during a study of T cell responses to AZD1222 COVID-19 vaccine. Study results and limitations: At baseline, seropositivity was found in only a handful of AZD1222 recipients. After the peak T cell response, and only then, were repertoires sampled. Following two doses of AZD1222, Spike-specific TCR breadth and depth rose. Targeting of unmutated variant regions was reportedly seen in nearly half of spike-specific TCRs.

As for this clone: Its specificity is unknown.

This CDR3 contains 13 residues. CDR1 and CDR2 from the germline V gene are SGHRS and YFSETQ. V was shortened by 0 bases and J by 4 bases, with 7 bases between the two germline ends. Measured with immunoSEQ multiplex PCR; TCRdb has only the in-frame clones, and not every one. The table lists 150,000 to 200,000 clones, about nine tenths of them singletons. The receptor's source is an adult in good health. The chain is built from TRBV5-1 and TRBJ1-2, with D unresolved. Specimen: peripheral blood, collected on day 0 of AZD1222 vaccination. The CDR3 sequence is CASSLAGLYGYTF. The CDR3 DNA follows: TGCGCCAGCAGCTTGGCCGGACTCTATGGCTACACCTTC.